Each of the 7 T cell receptor beta chains below was sequenced from the same sample in a study of blood T cells in healthy people across ages. A second PCR of about 6 to 12 cycles used a sample-barcoded 5' primer and a J-beta primer mix. TCRdb re-called the 5' RACE reads with MiXCR, one entry per CDR3 protein. The sample has about 730,000 distinct CDR3 sequences, roughly 41% seen once. Sequenced: blood. Receptors originate from a woman aged 55-69 years in good health.

This clonotype was seen many times. This sequence joins TRBV6-2 or TRBV6-3 and TRBJ2-7; TRBD2 matches at 8 bases. CDR1 MNHEY and CDR2 SVGEGT come from the germline V gene. The CDR3 runs 13 residues. V trimming: 7 bases; J trimming: 1 base; junction bases outside the gene matches: 3. The CDR3 here is CASTLAGSYEQYF. CDR3 DNA sequence: TGTGCCAGCACCTTAGCGGGGTCCTACGAGCAGTACTTC.

The rearrangement links TRBV20-1 to TRBJ1-2, with D unclear. Germline assignment: CDR1 DFQATT and CDR2 SNEGSKA (reference sequence). This CDR3 comprises 12 residues. Trimming took 5 bases from V and 2 from J, leaving 9 bases between them. CDR3 DNA: TGCAGTGCTCATGGACTAAACTATGGCTACACCTTC. Encoded protein: CSAHGLNYGYTF.

At least ten counts were recorded for this clonotype. This chain connects TRBV28 to TRBJ2-1, with D possibly TRBD2 on 5 matching bases. V shed 7 bases and J shed 8 bases, with 18 bases lying between them. In germline, CDR1 is MDHEN, CDR2 SYDVKM. The CDR3 totals 14 residues. CDR3 nucleotide sequence: TGTGCCAGCACTACCCAAGCCGGGGAGCATGAGCAGTTCTTC. Amino acid sequence: CASTTQAGEHEQFF.

This clonotype has only a few counts. The rearrangement links TRBV5-1 to TRBJ2-1; D may be TRBD1 (6 bases). The CDR3 has 15 amino acids. Per germline, CDR1 SGHRS and CDR2 YFSETQ. Trimming removed 4 bases from V and 10 bases from J, with 21 bases in between. The CDR3 sequence is CASSQIRDTFSEQFF. Here the CDR3 DNA reads TGCGCCAGCAGCCAGATACGGGACACTTTTTCCGAGCAGTTCTTC. Supplemented by reference TRBV5-1 and TRBJ2-1, the full variable domain reads KAGVTQTPRYLIKTRGQQVTLSCSPISGHRSVSWYQQTPGQGLQFLFEYFSETQRNKGNFPGRFSGRQFSNSRSEMNVSTLELGDSALYLCASSQIRDTFSEQFFGPGTRLTVL.

A note on this clonotype: Its ends do not fully match the called genes, so a read error is possible. The rearrangement joins TRBV5-1 to TRBJ2-5, with 8 bases fitting TRBD1. The CDR3 covers 15 residues. Germline V gene sequence: CDR1 SGHRS, CDR2 YFSETQ. The CDR3 sequence is CTSSYQGAGQETQYF. The CDR3 DNA sequence: TGCACCAGCAGTTATCAGGGGGCAGGGCAAGAGACCCAGTACTTC.

The count of this clonotype is one. This rearrangement joins TRBV18 to TRBJ1-2; no definite D call. V was cut by 1 base and J by 5 bases, with 11 bases left in between. Germline CDR1 KGHSH, CDR2 LQKENI. This CDR3 region has 14 residues. The CDR3 spells CASSPREGVYGYTF. CDR3 nucleotide sequence: TGTGCCAGCTCACCACGGGAAGGAGTTTATGGCTACACCTTC.

Points on this clonotype: This may be a read error: a much more frequent sequence differs by one nucleotide. As DNA, the CDR3 is TGTGCCAGCAAATCTGGGGCCAACGTCCTGACTTTC. Protein sequence: CASKSGANVLTF. The gene calls are TRBV2 and TRBJ2-6; the D is unclear. From germline, CDR1 is SNHLY and CDR2 FYNNEI. V was pared by 7 bases and J by 1 base, with 2 bases between. CDR3 length: 12 residues.